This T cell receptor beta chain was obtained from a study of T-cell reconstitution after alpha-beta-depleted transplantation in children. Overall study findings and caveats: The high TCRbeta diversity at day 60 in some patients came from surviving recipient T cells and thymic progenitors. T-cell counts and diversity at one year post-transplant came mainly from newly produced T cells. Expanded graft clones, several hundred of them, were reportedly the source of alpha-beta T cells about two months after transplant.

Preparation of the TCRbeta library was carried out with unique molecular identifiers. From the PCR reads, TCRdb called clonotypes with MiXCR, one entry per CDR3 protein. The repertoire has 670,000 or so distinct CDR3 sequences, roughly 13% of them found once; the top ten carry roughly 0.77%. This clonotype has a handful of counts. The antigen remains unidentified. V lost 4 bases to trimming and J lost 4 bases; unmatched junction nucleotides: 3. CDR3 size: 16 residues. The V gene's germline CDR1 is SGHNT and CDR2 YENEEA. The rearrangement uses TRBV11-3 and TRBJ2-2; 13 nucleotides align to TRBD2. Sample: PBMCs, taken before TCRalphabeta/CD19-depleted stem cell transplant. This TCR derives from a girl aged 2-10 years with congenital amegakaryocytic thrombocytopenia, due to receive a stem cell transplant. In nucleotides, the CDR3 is TGTGCCAGCAGCTCAACTAGCGGGAGGGGCACCGGGGAGCTGTTTTTT. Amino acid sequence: CASSSTSGRGTGELFF.